These 7 T cell receptor beta chains were sequenced from one sample in a study of blood T cell repertoires in COVID-19. Sequenced by immunoSEQ multiplex PCR; TCRdb stores in-frame clones only, minus some. The data contain about 220,000 clones, 75% to 90% of them seen just once; the ten biggest clones take up 8% to 10%. The specimen was peripheral blood. The receptors shown here come from a woman at least 80 years old with COVID-19, enrolled during active disease.

This chain uses TRBV19 with TRBJ2-2; D might be TRBD1 (5 bases). The CDR3 length is 17 residues. Germline V gene lookup returns CDR1 LNHDA and CDR2 SQIVND (reference sequence). V shed 5 bases and J shed 2 bases, with 18 bases lying between them. CDR3 in amino acids: CASSSWGMFGNTGELFF. In DNA form, the CDR3 reads TGTGCCAGTAGTTCCTGGGGCATGTTCGGAAACACCGGGGAGCTGTTTTTT.

V usage is TRBV24-1 and J usage is TRBJ2-7; TRBD2 agrees at 7 bases. CDR1 and CDR2 from the germline V gene are KGHDR and SFDVKD. V was clipped by 7 bases and J by 6 bases; unmatched bases: 8. The CDR3 covers 13 residues. DNA for the CDR3: TGTGCCACCAGAAAGTCCGGGGGGTCCGAGCAGTACTTC. This codes for CATRKSGGSEQYF.

This clone has just one count. The chain is built from TRBV5-5 and TRBJ2-7; 10 positions agree with TRBD1. Germline loops: CDR1 SGHKS, CDR2 YYEKEE (reference sequence). V lost 0 bases, J lost 3 bases, and 3 bases stayed unmatched. This CDR3 has 15 amino acids. In DNA form, the CDR3 reads TGTGCCAGCAGCTTGGGGGGGACAGGGGACTACGAGCAGTACTTC. Its translation is CASSLGGTGDYEQYF.

About this clone: Additional DNA sequences in this sample encode the identical CDR3. The rearrangement joins TRBV10-3 to TRBJ2-7, with a weak D call TRBD1 (6 bases). CDR3 length: 13 amino acids. The germline CDR1 and CDR2 sequences are ENHRY and SYGVKD. The V and J ends lost 6 bases and 3 bases respectively, with 12 bases between them. The CDR3 region has the DNA TGTGCCATCAGCGCGACAGGTGACTACGAGCAGTACTTC. It yields the protein CAISATGDYEQYF.

The chain couples TRBV9 to TRBJ2-3; the D gene is possibly TRBD1 (6 bases). The CDR3 has 14 amino acids. Between the trimmed V and J ends, which lost 4 bases and 0 bases, there was a span of 9 bases. Germline V CDR1 and CDR2: SGDLS, YYNGEE. CDR3 protein: CASSRGSSTDTQYF. The CDR3 DNA reads as TGTGCCAGCAGCAGGGGGAGTAGCACAGATACGCAGTATTTT.

V gene TRBV7-3 combines with J gene TRBJ2-1; weak D call: TRBD2 (5 bases). Germline assignment: CDR1 SGHTA and CDR2 FQGTGA. Trimming stripped 0 bases from V and 9 bases from J, with 21 bases between. The CDR3 has 17 amino acids. The CDR3 protein is CASSLTMLPGLGGEQFF. The CDR3 DNA follows: TGTGCCAGCAGCTTAACGATGCTTCCTGGCCTCGGAGGTGAGCAGTTCTTC. The whole variable domain, filled in from reference TRBV7-3 and TRBJ2-1, reads GAGVSQTPSNKVTEKGKYVELRCDPISGHTALYWYRQSLGQGPEFLIYFQGTGAADDSGLPNDRFFAVRPEGSVSTLKIQRTERGDSAVYLCASSLTMLPGLGGEQFFGPGTRLTVL.

The chain recombines TRBV10-3 with TRBJ2-2, with 8 bases lining up with TRBD1. The CDR3 sequence is 15 residues long. Germline-derived CDR1 and CDR2 are ENHRY and SYGVKD. V was pared by 6 bases and J by 0 bases, with 3 bases of the junction left unmatched. The CDR3 loop reads CAIRSQGANTGELFF. The CDR3 DNA is TGTGCCATCAGGTCACAGGGGGCGAACACCGGGGAGCTGTTTTTT.